This T cell receptor beta chain was sequenced during a study of blood T cell repertoires in COVID-19 (TCRdb year 2020). Regarding the complete study: Collaborator samples came from the United States, Italy and Spain and covered acute and convalescent phases of COVID-19. The prospective study material was composed of cDNA or gDNA derived from T cells, B-cell-depleted T cells, or PBMCs. The dataset comprised deeply sampled blood TCRbeta repertoires from subjects exposed to, actively infected with, or recovered from COVID-19. The repertoires were released in a freely available public database intended as a resource for research on the immune response to SARS-CoV-2. The samples were drawn from two sources: the first 160 participants of the ongoing ImmuneRACE study, and 1,254 subjects contributed by 6 global collaborators. Sample metadata almost always included a de-identified subject ID, COVID-19 status, age in years and sex. Where HLA class I and class II types were available, the types were taken from metadata supplied by the sample provider, not from assay-based typing. General study outcomes and caveats: How much clinical and demographic metadata was included differed by source and by participant, and the metadata was provided uncurated.

The collaborating institutions used their own protocols to collect whole blood in K2EDTA tubes. For TCRbeta analysis, collaborators shipped samples in one of three forms: frozen whole blood, isolated PBMCs, or DNA extracted from either of those sample types. Trimming at the junction amounts to 3 bases on V and 2 bases on J, and the germline ends lie 8 bases apart. The CDR3 contains 14 residues, cysteine and phenylalanine counted. Only CDR3 DNA is held: 42 bases, read in frame from base 1. The germline V gene supplies CDR1 SGDLS and CDR2 YYNGEE. TCRbeta CDR3 regions were amplified from genomic DNA by means of the immunoSEQ Assay, a bias-controlled multiplex PCR. The authors processed their data as follows. Within the assay, amplification of reference gene primers was used to estimate how many nucleated cells each sample contained. Sequence reads were collapsed and filtered to measure the absolute abundance of every unique TCRbeta CDR3 rearrangement. Productive Simpson clonality was computed per sample as the square root of Simpson's diversity index over productive rearrangements. Drawn from immuneACCESS, this table holds only the in-frame rearrangements with V and J called that TCRdb kept. Clones are partly lost; checked studies trace under half to an unresolved V gene and leave the rest unexplained. Clonal size and the V and J genes are those of that table, whereas D and trimming came from the DNA. Across this sample there are 87,000 or so clones, with approximately 86% seen only once. Less than 6.5% of the sample is held by the ten biggest clonotypes.

A remark on this clone: The antigen this receptor binds is unknown. Base-call qualities are not available, and no considerably larger clone is one nucleotide away.

The specimen sequenced was peripheral blood. The chain couples TRBV9 to TRBJ2-2, with no confidently assigned D gene. The source is a man aged 35 to 55 with acute or convalescent COVID-19. The sequenced DNA is TGTGCCAGCAGCGCCTACTATAACACCGGGGAGCTGTTTTTT. Its product reads: CASSAYYNTGELFF.